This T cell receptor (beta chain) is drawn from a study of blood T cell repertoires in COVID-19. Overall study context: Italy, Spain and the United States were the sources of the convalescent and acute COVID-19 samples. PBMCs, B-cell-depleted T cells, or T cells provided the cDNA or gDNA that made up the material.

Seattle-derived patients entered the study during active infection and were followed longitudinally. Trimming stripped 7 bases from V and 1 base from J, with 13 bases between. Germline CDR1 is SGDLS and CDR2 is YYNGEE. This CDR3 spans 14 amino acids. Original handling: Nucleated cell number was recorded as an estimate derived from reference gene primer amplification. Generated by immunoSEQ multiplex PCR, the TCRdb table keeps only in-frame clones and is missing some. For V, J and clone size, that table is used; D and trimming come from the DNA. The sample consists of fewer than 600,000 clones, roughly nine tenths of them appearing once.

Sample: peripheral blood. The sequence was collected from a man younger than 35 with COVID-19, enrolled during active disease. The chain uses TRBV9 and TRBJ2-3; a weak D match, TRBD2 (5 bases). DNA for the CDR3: TGTGCCAGCGCCCGGGGTGTCGGCACAGATACGCAGTATTTT. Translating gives CASARGVGTDTQYF.